The rows below give T cell receptor beta chains drawn from one sample of a study of Ad26.COV2.S vaccination and SARS-CoV-2 variants. Some clones are missing from TCRdb's copy, which holds only in-frame ones; the method was immunoSEQ multiplex PCR. The sample includes approximately 420,000 clones, roughly 90% of them seen just once. Sequencing was performed on peripheral blood, taken in a trial of Ad26.COV2.S vaccine versus placebo. Source of these receptors: a person between 18 and 65 years old who received the Ad26.COV2.S COVID-19 vaccine or a placebo. Both conserved end residues are part of each CDR3. D genes are given only for firm matches. Size values are once, few and many counts, or a class for expanded clones, and some rows have none.

CDR3 DNA | CDR3 protein | clone size | D gene | J gene | V gene | CDR3 length
TGTGCCAGCAGCCTGGACAGAAACACCATATATTTT | CASSLDRNTIYF | . | . | TRBJ1-3 | TRBV7-9 | 12
TGTGCCAGCAGTGTGGGTAAGGCGTCGAACACCGGGGAGCTGTTTTTT | CASSVGKASNTGELFF | . | . | TRBJ2-2 | TRBV6-1 | 16
TGCGCCAGCCGCACGGGGGTTAATAGCAATCAGCCCCAGCATTTT | CASRTGVNSNQPQHF | . | . | TRBJ1-5 | TRBV5-1 | 15
TGTGCCAGCAGCCAAGAAGGGGGCCCACCCGCCAATGAGCAGTTCTTC | CASSQEGGPPANEQFF | . | TRBD1 | TRBJ2-1 | TRBV3-1/TRBV3-2 | 16
TGTGCCATCAGTGGATTGGCAGGGGGCGCACGGACCGGGGAGCTGTTTTTT | CAISGLAGGARTGELFF | . | TRBD1 | TRBJ2-2 | TRBV10-3 | 17
TGTGCCAGCTCACCACGGGACAGCGGTAATTATGGCTACACCTTC | CASSPRDSGNYGYTF | . | TRBD1 | TRBJ1-2 | TRBV18 | 15
TGTGCCAGCAGCGTCCACCCCCTGGGCGAGCAGTACTTC | CASSVHPLGEQYF | . | . | TRBJ2-7 | TRBV9 | 13
TGTGCCATCAGTGAGTCGATCTCGGAGGCTAATGAAAAACTGTTTTTT | CAISESISEANEKLFF | . | . | TRBJ1-4 | TRBV10-3 | 16
TGTGCCAGCAGCCCCTCATACAACTATGGCTACACCTTC | CASSPSYNYGYTF | . | . | TRBJ1-2 | TRBV11-2 | 13
TGTGCCAGCTCCGGGACAGGGGGCTTTAGAGAGACCCAGTACTTC | CASSGTGGFRETQYF | . | TRBD1 | TRBJ2-5 | TRBV25-1 | 15
TGTGCCAGCAGCCTCGACAGGACGGGCAAAAACATTCAGTACTTC | CASSLDRTGKNIQYF | . | . | TRBJ2-4 | TRBV7-2 | 15
TGTGCCAGCAGCGCGCCTATAGGACCGGCAAGCACAGATACGCAGTATTTT | CASSAPIGPASTDTQYF | once | . | TRBJ2-3 | TRBV9 | 17
TGTGCCAGCAGCTTATGGGCGGAAGAGACCCAGTACTTC | CASSLWAEETQYF | . | . | TRBJ2-5 | TRBV5-5 | 13
TGTGCCAGCAGTTTCGGTGGAGCTGAAGCTTTCTTT | CASSFGGAEAFF | . | . | TRBJ1-1 | TRBV27 | 12
TGTGCCACCAGAACTAGCGGGAGGATAGGGGACCAGTACTTC | CATRTSGRIGDQYF | . | TRBD2 | TRBJ2-5 | TRBV15 | 14
TGTGCCAGCAGTTACCTTCACGAGCAGTACTTC | CASSYLHEQYF | . | . | TRBJ2-7 | TRBV12-3/TRBV12-4 | 11
TGTGCCAGCAAAGGGGGACAGGCAAATGAAAAACTGTTTTTT | CASKGGQANEKLFF | . | TRBD1 | TRBJ1-4 | TRBV3-1/TRBV3-2 | 14
TGTGCCAGCAGTTATGGCCAGTCCGACACAGATACGCAGTATTTT | CASSYGQSDTDTQYF | . | . | TRBJ2-3 | TRBV6-2/TRBV6-3 | 15
TGTGCCAGCAGCTTAGCGGGGGGGCCACAAACCGGGGAGCTGTTTTTT | CASSLAGGPQTGELFF | . | . | TRBJ2-2 | TRBV7-2 | 16
TGTGCCAGCAGTCGTAGCGGGGGGAACTCCTACAATGAGCAGTTCTTC | CASSRSGGNSYNEQFF | . | TRBD2 | TRBJ2-1 | TRBV27 | 16
TGTGCCACCAGTCGACCGGGACTCTCCTACAATGAGCAGTTCTTC | CATSRPGLSYNEQFF | . | . | TRBJ2-1 | TRBV24-1 | 15
TGTGCCAGCGGGAACCAGGGGGCGGTGAATGAAAAACTGTTTTTT | CASGNQGAVNEKLFF | . | TRBD1 | TRBJ1-4 | TRBV28 | 15
TGTGCCAGCAGCCAAAACAGGGTACCCATATATTTT | CASSQNRVPIYF | . | . | TRBJ1-3 | TRBV7-2 | 12
TGTGCCAGCAGCTACACGACAGCCTTCTCTGGAAACACCATATATTTT | CASSYTTAFSGNTIYF | . | . | TRBJ1-3 | TRBV5-8 | 16
TGTGCCAGCAGGACCCAATTGAACACTGAAGCTTTCTTT | CASRTQLNTEAFF | . | . | TRBJ1-1 | TRBV6-6 | 13
TGTGCCAGCAGGATTGGACTAGCGGCCAAAAACATTCAGTACTTC | CASRIGLAAKNIQYF | . | TRBD2 | TRBJ2-4 | TRBV2 | 15
TGTGCCAGCAGCTTGGAACCAGGAGTATCAGAGACCCAGTACTTC | CASSLEPGVSETQYF | . | . | TRBJ2-5 | TRBV5-6 | 15
TGTGCCAGCAGCAGGGACAGGGGGGAGACCCAGTACTTC | CASSRDRGETQYF | . | TRBD1 | TRBJ2-5 | TRBV7-3 | 13
TGTGCCAGCAGCGTCAGATCGGGTGGGGGGACTGATTTCTACGAGCAGTACTTC | CASSVRSGGGTDFYEQYF | . | . | TRBJ2-7 | TRBV7-2 | 18
TGTGCCAGCAGCCAATCTCCTACCTCCTACGAGCAGTACTTC | CASSQSPTSYEQYF | . | . | TRBJ2-7 | TRBV3-1/TRBV3-2 | 14
TGTGCCAGCAAACGCGACAACACCATATATTTT | CASKRDNTIYF | . | . | TRBJ1-3 | TRBV6-5 | 11
TGTGCCAGCAGCCAAGTGGCGTCTAGGGGATATGGCTCTGGGGCCAACGTCCTGACTTTC | CASSQVASRGYGSGANVLTF | . | . | TRBJ2-6 | TRBV4-2 | 20
TGCGCCAGCAGCCCAACGACAGGGGGAATGAGAGAAAAACTGTTTTTT | CASSPTTGGMREKLFF | . | TRBD1 | TRBJ1-4 | TRBV4-3 | 16
TGTGCCAGCAGCCAAGGAAACACGGTCTACGAGCAGTACTTC | CASSQGNTVYEQYF | few | . | TRBJ2-7 | TRBV3-1/TRBV3-2 | 14